The clone carrying this T cell receptor (beta chain) was picked up many times. Its target is unknown. Researchers amplified the TCR beta CDR3 regions from RNA transcripts. First-round RT-PCR of the TCR CDR3 relied on the HTBI primer set. TCRdb recomputed calls from the multiplex PCR reads with MiXCR, one row per CDR3 protein. The sample includes hundreds of thousands of distinct CDR3 sequences, approximately 15% of them seen just once. Lactation, pregnancy, other autoimmune disease or uncontrolled infection led to exclusion of patients. Each diagnosis drew on symptoms, thyroxine, TRAb, thyroid ultrasound and orbital computed tomography findings. The source of the sample is a study of T cells in Graves' hyperthyroidism and ophthalmopathy. Study-wide points: Model predictions of ophthalmopathy came a median around 6.5 months before onset.

Germline values: CDR1 MDHEN, CDR2 SYDVKM. The CDR3 runs 18 residues. V lost 3 bases, J lost 5 bases, and 26 bases lay in between. Sequencing used blood. This clonotype was obtained from a woman in her thirties with Graves' hyperthyroidism that later progressed to Graves' ophthalmopathy. The chain joins TRBV28 to TRBJ2-7, with a weak D call TRBD2 (6 bases). The CDR3 nucleotides read TGTGCCAGCAGTTTCCCCTTGTATATGTCGCGGGACGCGAACGAGCAGTACTTC. This translates into CASSFPLYMSRDANEQYF.